The 32 T cell receptor beta chains in this list originate from one sample, sequenced in a study of cytomegalovirus exposure and HLA in healthy donors. The PCR was carried out with 60 Vbeta primers and 13 Jbeta primers. TCRdb's copy holds only in-frame clones and misses some; the assay was immunoSEQ multiplex PCR. Its clone listing holds approximately 45,000 clones. Sample: PBMCs. These receptors were collected from a male donor in good health and CMV-seronegative.

The rearrangement joins TRBV4-2 to TRBJ2-3; maybe TRBD1 (6 bases). V dropped 0 bases and J dropped 2 bases, with 9 bases sitting between them. The CDR3 has 15 residues. The germline CDR1 and CDR2 sequences are LGHNA and YNFKEQ. DNA for the CDR3: TGTGCCAGCAGCCAAGACTACAGGGTCACAGATACGCAGTATTTT. It yields the protein CASSQDYRVTDTQYF.

The chain is built from TRBV6-1 and TRBJ2-3; 9 bases are a match to TRBD1. The CDR3 totals 16 residues. Germline loops: CDR1 MNHNS, CDR2 SASEGT. V shed 3 bases and J 4 bases; nucleotides not matched to a gene: 8. CDR3 sequence reads: CASSDGDRVFADTQYF. Here the CDR3 DNA reads TGTGCCAGCAGTGATGGGGACAGGGTGTTTGCAGATACGCAGTATTTT.

The rearrangement uses TRBV4-1 and TRBJ2-7; weak D call: TRBD1 (6 bases). Trimming shortened V by 0 bases and J by 0 bases, and 9 bases separated the two germline ends. The length of the CDR3 is 15 residues. In germline, CDR1 is MGHRA, CDR2 YSYEKL. In DNA, the CDR3 is TGCGCCAGCAGCCAAGAGAGGACAGTCTCCTACGAGCAGTACTTC. It yields the protein CASSQERTVSYEQYF.

The rearrangement uses TRBV6-5 and TRBJ1-1; perhaps TRBD1 as D (5 bases). V was clipped by 6 bases and J by 1 base, with 9 bases between them. The germline V gene has CDR1 MNHEY and CDR2 SVGAGI. The CDR3 consists of 13 residues. The CDR3 region has the DNA TGTGCCAGCAGGGGACTCGCGAACACTGAAGCTTTCTTT. This translates into CASRGLANTEAFF.

The chain employs TRBV29-1 and TRBJ2-7; maybe TRBD2 (5 bases). Trimming left V 5 bases short and J 4 bases short, with 9 bases between. There are 11 residues in the CDR3. Germline loops: CDR1 SQVTM, CDR2 ANQGSEA. The CDR3 region has the DNA TGCAGCGTTAGAGGGCTGTACGAGCAGTACTTC. It yields the protein CSVRGLYEQYF.

The chain recombines TRBV5-6 with TRBJ2-3; D gene unclear. Germline V lookup: CDR1 SGHDT, CDR2 YYEEEE. With 2 bases removed from V and 6 bases from J, the gap between germline ends came to 10 bases. The CDR3 is 13 amino acids. The CDR3 DNA sequence: TGTGCCAGCAGCTTTGGGCGACACGATACGCAGTATTTT. Amino acids: CASSFGRHDTQYF. Variable domain in full (rest from reference TRBV5-6 and TRBJ2-3): DAGVTQSPTHLIKTRGQQVTLRCSPKSGHDTVSWYQQALGQGPQFIFQYYEEEERQRGNFPDRFSGHQFPNYSSELNVNALLLGDSALYLCASSFGRHDTQYFGPGTRLTVL.

This rearrangement joins TRBV14 to TRBJ2-7, with 7 bases that match TRBD1. Germline V gene lookup returns CDR1 SGHDN and CDR2 FVKESK. With V trimmed by 0 bases and J by 4 bases, 15 bases remained unmatched. This CDR3 is built from 18 residues. CDR3 sequence reads: CASSQDGTAKETGYEQYF. CDR3 DNA: TGTGCCAGCAGCCAAGACGGGACAGCAAAAGAGACGGGTTACGAGCAGTACTTC.

This sequence joins TRBV25-1 and TRBJ2-7; D perhaps matches TRBD1 (5 bases). The CDR3 contains 14 residues. Germline V CDR1 and CDR2: MGHDK, SYGVNS. V lost 3 bases, J lost 1 base, and 10 bases lay in between. The CDR3 sequence: CASSESDRSYEQYF. Written as DNA, the CDR3 is TGTGCCAGCAGTGAGAGCGACAGATCCTACGAGCAGTACTTC.

The chain is built from TRBV2 and TRBJ1-1, with 7 bases matching TRBD1. Per the germline V gene, CDR1 is SNHLY and CDR2 is FYNNEI. This CDR3 contains 15 residues. With V trimmed by 6 bases and J by 7 bases, 14 bases remained unmatched. The CDR3 is CASRGDSPGGGEAFF. The CDR3, as DNA: TGTGCCAGCAGGGGGGACAGTCCGGGAGGGGGTGAAGCTTTCTTT.

The chain links TRBV27 to TRBJ1-4; 10 bases agree with TRBD1. V dropped 6 bases and J dropped 10; count of bases not matched to a gene: 5. Germline CDR1 reads MNHEY; CDR2 reads SMNVEV (reference sequence). The CDR3 has 13 residues. The CDR3 is CASSRGDRGKLFF. Here the CDR3 DNA reads TGTGCCAGCAGCCGGGGGGACAGGGGAAAACTGTTTTTT.

This chain uses TRBV10-2 with TRBJ1-6; D is ambiguous. With 6 bases removed from V and 7 bases from J, the gap between germline ends came to 16 bases. The CDR3 loop spans 15 amino acids. Germline lookup yields CDR1 WSHSY and CDR2 SAAADI. In nucleotides, the CDR3 is TGCGCCAGCAGGACAATTGTCGCTTCCAATTCACCCCTCCACTTT. Protein sequence: CASRTIVASNSPLHF.

The V and J genes are TRBV5-6 and TRBJ2-1; 9 bases fit TRBD2. The V and J ends lost 4 bases and 3 bases, in that order; junction bases with no gene match: 5. In germline, CDR1 is SGHDT, CDR2 YYEEEE. The length of the CDR3 is 15 residues. The CDR3, as DNA: TGTGCCAGCAGCATTACTAGCGGGCTCTACAATGAGCAGTTCTTC. The encoded protein is CASSITSGLYNEQFF. The entire variable domain, with the rest obtained from reference TRBV5-6 and TRBJ2-1, is as follows: DAGVTQSPTHLIKTRGQQVTLRCSPKSGHDTVSWYQQALGQGPQFIFQYYEEEERQRGNFPDRFSGHQFPNYSSELNVNALLLGDSALYLCASSITSGLYNEQFFGPGTRLTVL.

This chain uses TRBV5-1 with TRBJ2-7; 7 positions agree with TRBD1. After removal of 2 bases from V and 2 bases from J, the junction contained 1 base not matched to a gene. The germline gives CDR1 SGHRS, CDR2 YFSETQ. This CDR3 region has 13 residues. The CDR3 coding sequence is TGCGCCAGCAGCTTTCAGGGGGCCTACGAGCAGTACTTC. Translated: CASSFQGAYEQYF. The full variable domain, rest sourced from reference TRBV5-1 and TRBJ2-7, is KAGVTQTPRYLIKTRGQQVTLSCSPISGHRSVSWYQQTPGQGLQFLFEYFSETQRNKGNFPGRFSGRQFSNSRSEMNVSTLELGDSALYLCASSFQGAYEQYFGPGTRLTVT.

The rearrangement joins TRBV6-5 to TRBJ1-1; TRBD1 might be the D (5 bases). The germline V gene encodes CDR1 MNHEY and CDR2 SVGAGI. V lost 6 bases and J lost 4, with 9 bases in between. This CDR3 contains 12 residues. The CDR3 DNA reads TGTGCCAGCAGCGACAGAGGCACTGAAGCTTTCTTT. This translates into CASSDRGTEAFF.

V gene TRBV2 combines with J gene TRBJ2-5, with D perhaps matching TRBD2 (6 bases). Trimming pared 7 bases from V and 5 bases from J, leaving 17 bases between. This CDR3 spans 14 amino acids. CDR1 and CDR2 (germline): SNHLY, FYNNEI. CDR3 protein: CASNSDPGGETQYF. The DNA of the CDR3 is TGTGCCAGCAACTCGGACCCCGGAGGGGAGACCCAGTACTTC.

The chain joins TRBV9 to TRBJ1-1, with 7 bases fitting TRBD1. The germline gives CDR1 SGDLS, CDR2 YYNGEE. With V trimmed by 4 bases and J by 3 bases, 9 bases remained unmatched. The CDR3 length is 15 residues. The CDR3 spells CASSPRGQSYTEAFF. In nucleotides, the CDR3 is TGTGCCAGCAGCCCGAGGGGACAGAGTTACACTGAAGCTTTCTTT.

V usage is TRBV6-5 and J usage is TRBJ2-4; 9 bases are shared with TRBD2. Trimming took 8 bases from V and 8 from J; bases not matched to a gene: 10. CDR3 length equals 14 residues. Germline loops: CDR1 MNHEY, CDR2 SVGAGI. The CDR3 loop reads CASAGGGATDIQYF. The CDR3 DNA sequence: TGTGCCAGCGCGGGCGGGGGGGCGACGGACATTCAGTACTTC.

The chain joins TRBV9 to TRBJ2-1, with TRBD2 matching 9 bases. This CDR3 comprises 15 residues. Germline lookup yields CDR1 SGDLS and CDR2 YYNGEE. The junction had 3 bases not matched to a gene; V was cut back by 1 base and J by 4 bases. The CDR3 is CASSVYAGGYNEQFF. CDR3 nucleotide sequence: TGTGCCAGCAGCGTATATGCGGGGGGGTACAATGAGCAGTTCTTC.

This chain links TRBV30 with TRBJ1-1, with D perhaps TRBD1 (6 bases). The V and J ends lost 0 bases and 5 bases respectively, with 10 bases between them. The CDR3 extends over 13 amino acids. Germline CDR1 is GTSNPN and CDR2 is SVGIG (reference sequence). The CDR3 sequence is CAWSVRQGTEAFF. The CDR3, as DNA: TGTGCCTGGAGTGTACGTCAGGGGACTGAAGCTTTCTTT. The variable domain in full, with the rest retrieved from reference TRBV30 and TRBJ1-1, is SQTIHQWPATLVQPVGSPLSLECTVEGTSNPNLYWYRQAAGRGLQLLFYSVGIGQISSEVPQNLSASRPQDRQFILSSKKLLLSDSGFYLCAWSVRQGTEAFFGQGTRLTVV.

The chain joins TRBV4-1 to TRBJ2-5; 7 nucleotides match TRBD2. CDR1 is MGHRA, CDR2 YSYEKL, per germline. Germline trimming cut 0 bases from V and 4 bases from J; bases unmatched to any gene: 8. There are 16 residues in the CDR3. The CDR3 loop reads CASSQDWFSGGETQYF. CDR3 DNA sequence: TGCGCCAGCAGCCAAGATTGGTTCTCGGGGGGAGAGACCCAGTACTTC.

The chain joins TRBV6-6 to TRBJ2-5; a weak D match, TRBD2 (5 bases). The last part of the DNA fits TRBJ2-7 better; the J call may be wrong. CDR1 is MNHNY, CDR2 SVGAGI, per germline (reference sequence). CDR3 size: 16 residues. CDR3 loop: CASSYEGIRDSYEQYF. The DNA for the CDR3 is TGTGCCAGCAGTTACGAGGGTATACGTGACTCCTACGAGCAGTACTTC.

The V and J genes are TRBV11-3 and TRBJ2-5; 9 nucleotides align to TRBD1. Germline CDR1 is SGHNT and CDR2 is YENEEA. V trimming: 5 bases; J trimming: 2 bases; junction bases outside the gene matches: 6. This CDR3 has 15 residues. Here the CDR3 DNA reads TGTGCCAGCAGCCGTGGACAGGGGACTCAAGAGACCCAGTACTTC. It specifies CASSRGQGTQETQYF.

The chain carries TRBV29-1 and TRBJ1-1, with D hard to call. The V gene lost 2 bases and the J gene lost 1 base, with 8 bases spanning the gap. CDR1 SQVTM and CDR2 ANQGSEA come from the germline V gene. This CDR3 region has 13 residues. CDR3 sequence (DNA): TGCAGCGTTGAATGGCGGCGGAACACTGAAGCTTTCTTT. This codes for CSVEWRRNTEAFF.

The chain recombines TRBV30 with TRBJ1-5; D gene ambiguous. Looked up from germline, CDR1 is GTSNPN and CDR2 is SVGIG (reference sequence). The CDR3 totals 13 residues. Trimming shortened V by 5 bases and J by 7 bases, and 15 bases separated the two germline ends. CDR3 coding DNA: TGTGCCTGGGGTCAGGTGTCAGAACAGCCCCAGCATTTT. This translates into CAWGQVSEQPQHF.

V usage is TRBV18 and J usage is TRBJ1-1; 7 bases fit TRBD1. After removal of 8 bases from V and 7 bases from J, the junction contained 4 bases not matched to a gene. The CDR3 is 11 residues long. Germline CDR1 KGHSH, CDR2 LQKENI. The CDR3 DNA reads TGTGCCAGCGTCCGGGACAGTGAAGCTTTCTTT. It codes for CASVRDSEAFF. Supplemented by reference TRBV18 and TRBJ1-1, the full variable domain reads NAGVMQNPRHLVRRRGQEARLRCSPMKGHSHVYWYRQLPEEGLKFMVYLQKENIIDESGMPKERFSAEFPKEGPSILRIQQVVRGDSAAYFCASVRDSEAFFGQGTRLTVV.

The genes are TRBV7-8 and TRBJ2-5; possibly TRBD1 for D (5 bases). With 1 base removed from V and 4 bases from J, the gap between germline ends came to 13 bases. CDR3 length equals 15 residues. Germline-derived CDR1 and CDR2 are SGHVS and FQNEAQ. The CDR3 bases are TGTGCCAGCAGCTTAGAACATAGCAGGGCAGAGACCCAGTACTTC. This gives the protein CASSLEHSRAETQYF. Using reference TRBV7-8 and TRBJ2-5 for the parts outside the CDR3, the full variable domain is GAGVSQSPRYKVAKRGQDVALRCDPISGHVSLFWYQQALGQGPEFLTYFQNEAQLDKSGLPSDRFFAERPEGSVSTLKIQRTQQEDSAVYLCASSLEHSRAETQYFGPGTRLLVL.

The gene calls are TRBV7-9 and TRBJ1-1; 7 bases map to TRBD1. The germline V gene encodes CDR1 SEHNR and CDR2 FQNEAQ (reference sequence). Trimming at V came to 4 bases and at J to 3 bases, leaving 8 bases not matched to a gene. The CDR3 extends over 15 amino acids. This chain's CDR3 is CASSYGTAGDTEAFF. The CDR3 region has the DNA TGTGCCAGCAGCTACGGGACAGCTGGGGACACTGAAGCTTTCTTT.

V is TRBV4-3 and J is TRBJ2-3; 11 nucleotides agree with TRBD2. CDR3 size: 17 residues. The germline CDR1 and CDR2 sequences are LGHNA and YSLEER. Trimming at V came to 2 bases and at J to 0 bases, leaving 4 bases not matched to a gene. DNA for the CDR3: TGCGCCAGCAGCCAAACGGGACTAGCGGTGAGCACAGATACGCAGTATTTT. Protein: CASSQTGLAVSTDTQYF.

The chain combines TRBV27 with TRBJ2-7; 9 bases are a match to TRBD2. The CDR3 extends over 15 amino acids. Germline lookup yields CDR1 MNHEY and CDR2 SMNVEV (reference sequence). Trimming took 4 bases from V and 3 from J; bases not matched to a gene: 7. CDR3 DNA sequence: TGTGCCAGCAGTTCCTCAGCGGGGGGCATCTACGAGCAGTACTTC. Translating it yields CASSSSAGGIYEQYF.

The chain couples TRBV6-5 to TRBJ1-1; 7 bases are shared with TRBD1. Losses at the gene ends were 2 bases for V and 3 bases for J; bases not matched to a gene: 9. Per the germline V gene, CDR1 is MNHEY and CDR2 is SVGAGI. This CDR3 comprises 16 residues. The DNA for the CDR3 is TGTGCCAGCAGTTACGCCGGGACAGCCGAAGACACTGAAGCTTTCTTT. Its protein product is CASSYAGTAEDTEAFF.

The chain carries TRBV4-2 and TRBJ2-1, with 10 bases aligning to TRBD2. Germline CDR1 reads LGHNA; CDR2 reads YNFKEQ. The CDR3 covers 15 residues. After removal of 4 bases from V and 5 bases from J, the junction contained 5 bases not matched to a gene. The CDR3 nucleotides read TGTGCCAGCAGCCTAAGCGGGGGGGCCGACAATGAGCAGTTCTTC. Encoded protein: CASSLSGGADNEQFF.

The chain couples TRBV6-1 to TRBJ1-5; D unclear. The CDR3 loop spans 14 amino acids. V lost 1 base and J lost 6, with 10 bases in between. Germline V gene sequence: CDR1 MNHNS, CDR2 SASEGT. The CDR3 loop reads CASSEVGVAQPQHF. The CDR3 DNA reads as TGTGCCAGCAGTGAAGTGGGAGTGGCTCAGCCCCAGCATTTT.